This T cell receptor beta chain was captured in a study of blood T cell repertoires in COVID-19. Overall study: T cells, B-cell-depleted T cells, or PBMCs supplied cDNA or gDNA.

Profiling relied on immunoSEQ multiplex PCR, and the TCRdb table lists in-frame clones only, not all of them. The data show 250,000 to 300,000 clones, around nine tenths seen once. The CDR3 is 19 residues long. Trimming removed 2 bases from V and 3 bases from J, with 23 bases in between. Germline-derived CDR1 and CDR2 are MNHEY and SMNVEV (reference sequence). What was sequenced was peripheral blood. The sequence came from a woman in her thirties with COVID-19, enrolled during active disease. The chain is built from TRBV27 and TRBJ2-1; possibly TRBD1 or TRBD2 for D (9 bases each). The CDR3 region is CASSLGQGIAGALYNEQFF. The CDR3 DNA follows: TGTGCCAGCAGTTTAGGACAGGGGATAGCGGGAGCCCTCTACAATGAGCAGTTCTTC.